Following are 14 T cell receptor beta chains from one sample sequenced in a study of CD8 T cells in ankylosing spondylitis (dated by TCRdb to 2015 to 2018). The study at large found these results: A TCR beta motif of roughly 8 highly homologous amino acid variants appeared characteristic of blood from ankylosing spondylitis patients.

No cognate antigen is known for these TCRs. To prepare the library, 5' RACE was applied. For sequencing, an Illumina HiSeq 2500 was employed. TCRdb handled the public reads itself, with Q25 trimming in fastp and clone calling in MiXCR, and kept productive beta chains. Entries are consolidated by CDR3 protein sequence, retaining the most common genes and DNA. This sample comprises approximately 400,000 distinct CDR3 sequences, about 25% of them detected only once. The biggest ten clones account for 0.89% of the sample. Input material: blood, either unsorted or a sorted T cell fraction (not recorded which). These receptors were collected from a male donor with ankylosing spondylitis.

This clonotype came up a few times. V is TRBV20-1 and J is TRBJ1-3; D ambiguous. This CDR3 region has 13 residues. From germline, CDR1 is DFQATT and CDR2 SNEGSKA (reference sequence). Trimming cost V 5 bases and J 3 bases, with 11 bases left between them. The DNA for the CDR3 is TGCAGTGCTGAACCTACCCGTGGAAACACCATATATTTT. Encoded protein: CSAEPTRGNTIYF.

The V call is TRBV7-9, the J call TRBJ2-1; 11 positions match TRBD2. The CDR3 is 16 residues long. The ends lost 6 bases at V and 7 bases at J; junction bases unmatched: 11. In germline, CDR1 is SEHNR, CDR2 FQNEAQ (reference sequence). CDR3 in amino acids: CASRVGTSGSRNEQFF. CDR3 DNA sequence: TGTGCCAGCAGGGTCGGTACTAGCGGGAGTAGGAATGAGCAGTTCTTC. The full variable domain, completed using reference TRBV7-9 and TRBJ2-1, is DTGVSQNPRHKITKRGQNVTFRCDPISEHNRLYWYRQTLGQGPEFLTYFQNEAQLEKSRLLSDRFSAERPKGSFSTLEIQRTEQGDSAMYLCASRVGTSGSRNEQFFGPGTRLTVL.

This clonotype was seen more than once but under ten times. The chain employs TRBV5-8 and TRBJ1-6; 7 bases align to TRBD1. V was pared by 9 bases and J by 7 bases, with 7 bases of the junction left unmatched. The CDR3 is 13 amino acids. The V gene's germline CDR1 is SGHTS and CDR2 YDEGEE. The CDR3 sequence is CATVTGRNSPLHF. The CDR3 bases are TGTGCCACCGTGACAGGGCGAAATTCACCCCTCCACTTT.

The rearrangement joins TRBV7-9 to TRBJ2-1, with D possibly being TRBD1 (6 bases). Germline values: CDR1 SEHNR, CDR2 FQNEAQ (reference sequence). Trimming cost V 6 bases and J 5 bases, with 11 bases left between them. This CDR3 is 13 amino acids long. CDR3 in amino acids: CASRRGGNNEQFF. The DNA for the CDR3 is TGTGCCAGCAGACGAGGGGGTAACAATGAGCAGTTCTTC.

This clonotype has just a few counts. The chain joins TRBV6-1 to TRBJ2-1; maybe TRBD1 (6 bases). The V gene lost 7 bases and the J gene lost 3 bases, with 19 bases spanning the gap. This CDR3 contains 16 residues. Germline CDR1 is MNHNS and CDR2 is SASEGT. For the CDR3, the DNA is TGTGCCAGCACCAGAAAGGCAGGGGAAGGCTACAATGAGCAGTTCTTC. Translation: CASTRKAGEGYNEQFF.

The rearrangement links TRBV20-1 to TRBJ2-7; 9 positions agree with TRBD2. The CDR3 loop spans 12 amino acids. Looked up from germline, CDR1 is DFQATT and CDR2 is SNEGSKA (reference sequence). The trim removed 5 bases at V and 6 bases at J, leaving 5 bases unmatched. In nucleotides, the CDR3 is TGCAGTGCTCGCGGGAGGGGCTTCGAGCAGTACTTC. Translating it yields CSARGRGFEQYF.

The V and J genes are TRBV4-2 and TRBJ2-1; 13 bases agree with TRBD2. Germline V CDR1 and CDR2: LGHNA, YNFKEQ. The V gene end was trimmed by 4 bases and the J gene end by 9 bases; junction bases not matched to a gene: 9. This CDR3 contains 16 residues. The CDR3 sequence: CASSLRTSGRKGEQFF. The CDR3 DNA follows: TGTGCCAGCAGCCTTCGGACTAGCGGGAGAAAGGGTGAGCAGTTCTTC.

The chain couples TRBV9 to TRBJ2-3; D is uncertain. Per germline, CDR1 SGDLS and CDR2 YYNGEE. CDR3 length: 13 amino acids. V lost 0 bases and J lost 2, with 4 bases in between. CDR3 DNA: TGTGCCAGCAGCGTAGGGACCACAGATACGCAGTATTTT. Encoded protein: CASSVGTTDTQYF.

This clonotype occurred many times. This rearrangement joins TRBV5-1 to TRBJ2-2; unclear D gene. The germline V gene encodes CDR1 SGHRS and CDR2 YFSETQ. The CDR3 runs to 13 residues. The V gene lost 0 bases and the J gene lost 4 bases, with 4 bases spanning the gap. CDR3: CASSLDGTGELFF. In DNA, the CDR3 is TGCGCCAGCAGCTTGGACGGCACCGGGGAGCTGTTTTTT.

The rearrangement uses TRBV12-3 or TRBV12-4 and TRBJ2-2, with TRBD2 as a possible D gene (5 bases). V gave up 7 bases and J gave up 7 bases, with 16 bases separating them. CDR3 size: 14 residues. The CDR3, as DNA: TGTGCCAGCACCCCCGGACTTCCGGTCGGGGAGCTGTTTTTT. Amino acid sequence: CASTPGLPVGELFF.

The V and J genes are TRBV6-6 and TRBJ2-7; a possible D gene is TRBD1 (5 bases). Germline CDR1 is MNHNY and CDR2 is SVGAGI (reference sequence). The CDR3 extends over 13 amino acids. Trimming removed 5 bases from V and 0 bases from J, with 8 bases in between. CDR3 coding DNA: TGTGCCAGCAGTCCAGGGATCTCCTACGAGCAGTACTTC. As protein: CASSPGISYEQYF.

The chain links TRBV29-1 to TRBJ2-3, with D maybe TRBD1 (6 bases). The CDR3 has 14 amino acids. The germline V gene has CDR1 SQVTM and CDR2 ANQGSEA. Here the CDR3 reads CSTLRGRITDTQYF. The CDR3 DNA is TGCAGTACTTTAAGGGGGAGAATCACAGATACGCAGTATTTT.

The chain is built from TRBV12-3 or TRBV12-4 and TRBJ2-3; D possibly uses TRBD1 or TRBD2 (5 bases each). Trimming took off 6 bases at V and 0 bases at J, with 13 bases between the two ends. The length of the CDR3 is 15 residues. The CDR3 nucleotides read TGTGCCAGCAGCGAGTACGGGGCCAGCACAGATACGCAGTATTTT. This gives the protein CASSEYGASTDTQYF.

The CDR3 DNA sequence: TGCGCCAGCAGCTTGGCGGCAAGTAACAATGAGCAGTTCTTC. It yields the protein CASSLAASNNEQFF. The rearrangement joins TRBV5-1 to TRBJ2-1; unclear D gene. The CDR3 is made up of 14 amino acids. Trimming removed 0 bases from V and 5 bases from J, with 9 bases in between. Germline-derived CDR1 and CDR2 are SGHRS and YFSETQ.